This T cell receptor (beta chain) was obtained from a study of T-cell memory formation after mild COVID-19. CDR3 length: 13 amino acids. Per the germline V gene, CDR1 is GTSNPN and CDR2 is SVGIG (reference sequence). V was clipped by 5 bases and J by 1 base, with 10 bases between them. TCRdb independently ran MiXCR on the 5' RACE reads; one entry per CDR3 protein. Of 150,000 to 200,000 distinct CDR3 sequences detected, 9.5% to 13% appear once; the ten largest clones hold 3% to 4%. Specimen: PBMCs or a T cell subset sorted from them (not recorded which). The chain carries TRBV30 and TRBJ2-3; tentatively, D is TRBD1 (5 bases). This receptor was taken from a young man who had mild COVID-19 (a few samples of this study predate the infection). Cell type and time point are not known. CDR3 nucleotides: TGTGCCTGGGCCCTAGGGGGCACAGATACGCAGTATTTT. It is translated as CAWALGGTDTQYF.